The next 6 T cell receptor beta chains were all read from a single sample in a study of vaccination effects on CD4 cells after COVID-19. Libraries were prepared by immunoSEQ multiplex PCR; TCRdb keeps only in-frame clonotypes and omits some of them. The sample contains about 37,000 clones, approximately 72% of which appear only once. These TCRs are of unknown antigen specificity. Culture lasted under 13 days before CD4+ T cell isolation. Specimen: CD4+ T cells from PBMCs cultured without peptide, collected before COVID-19 vaccination. The receptors stem from a human donor who received a COVID-19 vaccine.

The chain couples TRBV6-2 or TRBV6-3 to TRBJ2-3; D might be TRBD2 (6 bases). CDR1 and CDR2 (germline): MNHEY, SVGEGT. The CDR3 spans 18 residues. Trimming left V 5 bases short and J 0 bases short, with 21 bases between. DNA of the CDR3: TGTGCCAGCAGTAAGCCGGGACTCCTAAGCGCTAGCACAGATACGCAGTATTTT. Translated: CASSKPGLLSASTDTQYF.

V gene TRBV2 combines with J gene TRBJ2-7; D is perhaps TRBD2 (6 bases). The germline V gene has CDR1 SNHLY and CDR2 FYNNEI. The V end lost 6 bases, the J end lost 3 bases, and 9 bases lay between the germline ends. This CDR3 contains 12 residues. In nucleotides, the CDR3 is TGTGCCAGCAGCCTAGCGAACTACGAGCAGTACTTC. Residues: CASSLANYEQYF.

This chain uses TRBV15 with TRBJ1-1; perhaps TRBD1 as D (5 bases). Trimming shortened V by 5 bases and J by 1 base, and 11 bases separated the two germline ends. There are 14 residues in the CDR3. The germline CDR1 and CDR2 sequences are LNHNV and YYDKDF (reference sequence). In nucleotides, the CDR3 is TGTGCCACCAGCCGCAGGGACTCGAACACTGAAGCTTTCTTT. Protein sequence: CATSRRDSNTEAFF.

The chain recombines TRBV11-2 with TRBJ2-5, with TRBD1 as a possible D gene (6 bases). V lost 5 bases to trimming and J lost 1 base, with 8 bases between them. CDR3 length: 13 residues. Germline loops: CDR1 SGHAT, CDR2 FQNNGV. As DNA, the CDR3 is TGTGCCAGCAGCCCAGGGGTCCAAGAGACCCAGTACTTC. It yields the protein CASSPGVQETQYF.

The CDR3 bases are TGTGCCAGCAGCTTTAGGGGACAGCCGAACACTGAAGCTTTCTTT. Encoded protein: CASSFRGQPNTEAFF. The V call is TRBV11-2, the J call TRBJ1-1; 7 bases agree with TRBD1. V was clipped by 3 bases and J by 1 base; unmatched bases: 5. The germline gives CDR1 SGHAT, CDR2 FQNNGV. The length of the CDR3 is 15 residues.

The chain combines TRBV25-1 with TRBJ1-6; 7 bases are a match to TRBD1. This CDR3 spans 13 amino acids. Losses at the gene ends were 8 bases for V and 8 bases for J; bases not matched to a gene: 6. CDR1 and CDR2 (germline): MGHDK, SYGVNS. The CDR3 nucleotides are TGTGCCAGCTCCGGGACAGACCATTCACCCCTCCACTTT. It specifies CASSGTDHSPLHF.